This TCR beta chain was profiled in a study of blood T cell repertoires in COVID-19. Overall study: Researchers got acute and convalescent COVID-19 samples from the United States, Italy and Spain. In each case, the material was cDNA or gDNA derived from T cells, B-cell-depleted T cells, or PBMCs.

The CDR3 sequence is 17 residues long. Germline V gene lookup returns CDR1 LNHNV and CDR2 YYDKDF (reference sequence). Trimming removed 0 bases from V and 8 bases from J; junction bases left unmatched: 13. Study processing details: Reference gene primer amplification gave estimated nucleated cell counts. The table came from immunoSEQ multiplex PCR; TCRdb's copy has only in-frame clones and leaves some out. For V, J and clone size, that table is used; D and trimming come from the DNA. The sample lists roughly 400,000 clones, 85% to 90% occurring once. Participants were aged 18 to 89 years from 20 to 30 US areas.

Sequences were obtained from PBMCs or T cells enriched from blood (not recorded which). This receptor was obtained from a man aged 30 to 39 who had recovered from COVID-19. The chain is built from TRBV15 and TRBJ2-1, with 7 bases that match TRBD2. In DNA form, the CDR3 reads TGTGCCACCAGCAGAGATCTCCAAGCGGGACTTTCTGATGAGCAGTTCTTC. It specifies CATSRDLQAGLSDEQFF.